Detailed here is one T cell receptor beta chain. The antigen is not known. Each TRB cDNA library was prepared by 5' RACE (with UMI labels). With the 5' RACE reads reprocessed, TCRdb shows one record per CDR3 protein and no DNA. In all, the sample yields approximately 45,000 distinct CDR3 sequences. These data come from a study of CXCR3-negative and CXCR3-positive naive CD8 T cells. Study results and caveats: Both naive subsets showed comparably high diversity, and memory CD8+ cells showed much lower diversity.

Germline-derived CDR1 and CDR2 are MNHNY and SVGAGI (reference sequence). The CDR3 totals 12 residues. This receptor was obtained from a human donor in good health. Some clones in this sample may be carry-over from other donors' samples. This chain joins TRBV6-6 and TRBJ2-1; TCRdb's D gene call, TRBD2, goes unchecked for lack of DNA. The sample was memory CD8+ T cells from blood. The CDR3 is CASSPPGGWQFF.